A selection of T cell receptor beta chains follows, all from one sample in a study of blood T cell repertoires in COVID-19. TCRdb keeps only in-frame clones here, not all; method: immunoSEQ multiplex PCR. Among 55,000 to 80,000 clones listed, roughly 71% were seen once. The sequencing input was peripheral blood. These receptors came from a woman of 80 years or more with acute or convalescent COVID-19. Both conserved end residues are part of each CDR3. Fields, in order: V gene, clone size, D gene, CDR3 length, J gene, CDR3 protein. The D gene is left open where the match is weak. The listing skips clone size in some rows; elsewhere it reads once, few, many or a size class.

V: TRBV5-1; size: once; D: NA; length: 13; J: TRBJ2-7; CDR3: CASSSQTGYEQYF
V: TRBV28; size: NA; D: TRBD1; length: 14; J: TRBJ1-4; CDR3: CASSGQGLREKLFF
V: TRBV5-1; size: few; D: TRBD1; length: 16; J: TRBJ1-4; CDR3: CASSMTTGGTNEKLFF
V: TRBV28; size: NA; D: TRBD2; length: 15; J: TRBJ2-7; CDR3: CASSSLRGRAYEQYF
V: TRBV6-5; size: NA; D: NA; length: 14; J: TRBJ2-7; CDR3: CASNLGPSSYEQYF
V: TRBV7-8; size: many; D: TRBD2; length: 20; J: TRBJ2-7; CDR3: CASSRNLTGLAGWGSYEQYF
V: TRBV19; size: once; D: NA; length: 14; J: TRBJ2-3; CDR3: CASTFGGSTDTQYF
V: TRBV7-2; size: NA; D: TRBD1; length: 16; J: TRBJ2-2; CDR3: CASRAYGTANTGELFF
V: TRBV28; size: NA; D: TRBD2; length: 14; J: TRBJ2-7; CDR3: CASSLGSGRGEQYF
V: TRBV7-6; size: many; D: NA; length: 18; J: TRBJ2-3; CDR3: CASSDPRDSPVVADTQYF
V: TRBV18; size: NA; D: TRBD2; length: 15; J: TRBJ2-7; CDR3: CASSREVAGQYEQYF
V: TRBV7-3; size: NA; D: TRBD1; length: 15; J: TRBJ1-2; CDR3: CASSSQGQGLYGYTF
V: TRBV11-3; size: NA; D: TRBD1; length: 17; J: TRBJ2-3; CDR3: CASSRRQGTASTDTQYF
V: TRBV7-8; size: NA; D: TRBD2; length: 17; J: TRBJ2-1; CDR3: CASSLAPGLAGTNEQFF
V: TRBV7-2; size: NA; D: TRBD2; length: 15; J: TRBJ2-1; CDR3: CASSLQLAAYNEQFF
V: TRBV5-1; size: NA; D: TRBD1; length: 16; J: TRBJ1-2; CDR3: CASSLGRTGGNYGYTF
V: TRBV15; size: NA; D: NA; length: 15; J: TRBJ2-1; CDR3: CATSRGGGSYNEQFF
V: TRBV27; size: NA; D: NA; length: 13; J: TRBJ2-5; CDR3: CASSFRAGGPQYF
V: TRBV18; size: NA; D: NA; length: 13; J: TRBJ2-1; CDR3: CASSPRAGNEQFF
V: TRBV5-1; size: NA; D: NA; length: 13; J: TRBJ1-2; CDR3: CASKPTAVSGYTF
V: TRBV5-6; size: NA; D: NA; length: 11; J: TRBJ2-2; CDR3: CASSHRGELFF
V: TRBV9; size: few; D: NA; length: 14; J: TRBJ1-6; CDR3: CASSEKMRDSPLHF
V: TRBV12-3/TRBV12-4; size: NA; D: NA; length: 13; J: TRBJ1-1; CDR3: CASSFGGGTEAFF
V: TRBV19; size: NA; D: TRBD2; length: 17; J: TRBJ2-3; CDR3: CASSIASGGASTDTQYF
V: TRBV6-6; size: few; D: TRBD2; length: 14; J: TRBJ2-7; CDR3: CASSPMAGVYEQYF
V: TRBV10-3; size: once; D: NA; length: 20; J: TRBJ1-2; CDR3: CAISGPRMDRQIPVHYGYTF
V: TRBV29-1; size: NA; D: TRBD1; length: 12; J: TRBJ1-5; CDR3: CSAGGSNQPQHF
V: TRBV11-3; size: NA; D: TRBD2; length: 17; J: TRBJ2-2; CDR3: CASSSGLAGVDTGELFF
V: TRBV28; size: many; D: NA; length: 12; J: TRBJ1-2; CDR3: CASRTSQVGYTF
V: TRBV6-2/TRBV6-3; size: NA; D: NA; length: 17; J: TRBJ1-4; CDR3: CASSFAPSGATNEKLFF
V: TRBV10-2; size: NA; D: NA; length: 17; J: TRBJ1-4; CDR3: CASSEPPAQRRNEKLFF
V: TRBV7-8; size: NA; D: NA; length: 15; J: TRBJ2-1; CDR3: CASSFLTVSFYEQFF
V: TRBV7-2; size: NA; D: NA; length: 14; J: TRBJ2-5; CDR3: CASSRTPGQETQYF
V: TRBV7-6; size: NA; D: TRBD1; length: 15; J: TRBJ2-5; CDR3: CASSLPSGGRETQYF
V: TRBV18; size: NA; D: TRBD1; length: 16; J: TRBJ1-2; CDR3: CASSPLEAGGSYGYTF
V: TRBV6-6; size: NA; D: TRBD1; length: 15; J: TRBJ1-1; CDR3: CASSYSRTGDTEAFF
V: TRBV19; size: few; D: TRBD1; length: 14; J: TRBJ1-4; CDR3: CASSSGDSDEKLFF
V: TRBV10-3; size: once; D: NA; length: 13; J: TRBJ1-1; CDR3: CAITMGGQSEAFF
V: TRBV2; size: NA; D: TRBD2; length: 15; J: TRBJ2-7; CDR3: CASIRGTSEGYEQYF
V: TRBV5-4; size: NA; D: NA; length: 15; J: TRBJ2-7; CDR3: CASSSSGTLRLEQYF
V: TRBV5-4; size: NA; D: NA; length: 15; J: TRBJ2-7; CDR3: CASSLVSSGAYEQYF
V: TRBV18; size: many; D: NA; length: 13; J: TRBJ1-1; CDR3: CASSPPMNTEAFF
V: TRBV29-1; size: NA; D: TRBD1; length: 13; J: TRBJ2-5; CDR3: CSVDRGRQETQYF